This T cell receptor beta chain stems from a study of Ad26.COV2.S vaccination and SARS-CoV-2 variants. Overall study: The study gave Ad26.COV2.S intramuscularly, once or twice 56 days apart.

General study results and limits: Placebo recipients trailed vaccine recipients in spike-specific TCR breadth. Reportedly, after vaccination the spike-specific CD8+ and CD4+ T cell responses displayed substantial breadth.

Data came from immunoSEQ multiplex PCR; TCRdb stores just in-frame clones and leaves some out. The table has 450,000 to 550,000 clones, approximately 92% seen once. The treatment was: roughly 19 received Ad26.COV2.S at low or high dose, single or two shots; 5 received placebo; per-sample allocation not given. Material that was analyzed had been drawn on day 63 after the first vaccine or placebo injection. The study used a vaccine consisting of an Ad26 vector that expressed Wuhan-strain SARS-CoV-2 spike. About this clone: Its cognate antigen is unknown.

Sequenced here: peripheral blood, sampled in a trial of Ad26.COV2.S vaccine versus placebo. The TCR comes from a person between 18 and 65 years old who received the Ad26.COV2.S COVID-19 vaccine or a placebo.

CDR3 sequence: CATSTSGLAANEQFF. CDR3 DNA sequence: TGTGCCACCAGCACAAGCGGACTAGCGGCCAATGAGCAGTTCTTC. The rearrangement uses TRBV15 and TRBJ2-1; 10 bases match TRBD2. This CDR3 is built from 15 residues. CDR1 is LNHNV, CDR2 YYDKDF, per germline (reference sequence). V shed 4 bases and J 6 bases; nucleotides not matched to a gene: 6.